One sample yielded the 29 T cell receptor beta chains listed below, sequenced in a study of shared clonotypes between healthy human individuals. Libraries were prepared by immunoSEQ multiplex PCR; TCRdb keeps only in-frame clonotypes and omits some of them. The sample shows under 650,000 clones, roughly 95% of them seen only once. The sample taken for sequencing was naive CD4+ T cells sorted from blood. As for subset: CD45RA+ positively selected. The receptors were sampled from a woman aged 25 to 45 in good health.

The CDR3 reads CASSSGTSRELFF. The CDR3 DNA sequence: TGTGCCAGCTCTTCCGGGACCTCGAGGGAGCTGTTTTTT. The rearrangement links TRBV18 to TRBJ2-2, with D perhaps assigned TRBD1 or TRBD2 (5 bases each). Trimming shortened V by 6 bases and J by 9 bases, and 14 bases separated the two germline ends. CDR3 length equals 13 residues. CDR1 and CDR2 (germline): KGHSH, LQKENI.

J is TRBJ1-5 and V is TRBV19, with D maybe TRBD1 (5 bases). This CDR3 has 15 amino acids. Germline CDR1 reads LNHDA; CDR2 reads SQIVND (reference sequence). Trimming took 4 bases from V and 3 from J, leaving 13 bases between them. CDR3 loop: CASSTPQGNNQPQHF. The CDR3, as DNA: TGTGCCAGTAGTACCCCCCAGGGCAACAATCAGCCCCAGCATTTT.

The genes are TRBV19 and TRBJ2-1, with D possibly matching TRBD2 (6 bases). Trimming removed 5 bases from V and 6 bases from J, with 14 bases in between. The CDR3 totals 14 residues. CDR1 is LNHDA and CDR2 is SQIVND in the germline V gene (reference sequence). The CDR3 DNA reads TGTGCCAGTAGTCTGACTAGTCGTCCCAATGAGCAGTTCTTC. Translating it yields CASSLTSRPNEQFF. The full variable domain, with the rest looked up from reference TRBV19 and TRBJ2-1, is DGGITQSPKYLFRKEGQNVTLSCEQNLNHDAMYWYRQDPGQGLRLIYYSQIVNDFQKGDIAEGYSVSREKKESFPLTVTSAQKNPTAFYLCASSLTSRPNEQFFGPGTRLTVL.

The gene calls are TRBV19 and TRBJ1-2; TRBD1 agrees at 10 bases. This CDR3 region has 14 residues. Germline CDR1 and CDR2: LNHDA and SQIVND (reference sequence). The junction had 6 bases not matched to a gene; V was cut back by 5 bases and J by 6 bases. CDR3 sequence (DNA): TGTGCCAGTAGTGATCCCGGGACAGGGGATGGCTACACCTTC. It is translated as CASSDPGTGDGYTF.

The chain has TRBV6-5 and TRBJ2-2, with D tentatively TRBD2 (6 bases). This CDR3 is built from 16 residues. Trimming stripped 4 bases from V and 6 bases from J, with 18 bases between. CDR1 and CDR2 from the germline V gene are MNHEY and SVGAGI. Here the CDR3 reads CASSSLRRERAGELFF. In nucleotides, the CDR3 is TGTGCCAGCAGTTCCCTCCGGAGGGAGAGAGCCGGGGAGCTGTTTTTT.

The chain links TRBV28 to TRBJ2-7; D might be TRBD1 (7 bases). The CDR3 spans 15 residues. Trimming shortened V by 7 bases and J by 4 bases, and 20 bases separated the two germline ends. Germline V gene sequence: CDR1 MDHEN, CDR2 SYDVKM. The CDR3 coding sequence is TGTGCCAGCACCAACCCCGAGACAGGGACTTACGAGCAGTACTTC. Translating gives CASTNPETGTYEQYF.

The CDR3 loop reads CASSPRQAAYEQYF. Written as DNA, the CDR3 is TGCGCCAGCAGCCCTAGACAGGCTGCCTACGAGCAGTACTTC. This rearrangement joins TRBV4-1 to TRBJ2-7; possible D gene TRBD1, 6 bases. Germline CDR1 reads MGHRA; CDR2 reads YSYEKL. CDR3 length: 14 residues. V was pared by 4 bases and J by 2 bases, with 12 bases between.

This chain links TRBV12-5 with TRBJ2-3; either TRBD1 or TRBD2 may supply D (5 bases each). The V gene lost 4 bases and the J gene lost 3 bases, with 11 bases spanning the gap. The CDR3 spans 14 residues. Germline V gene lookup returns CDR1 LGHNT and CDR2 FRNRAP. CDR3 in DNA: TGTGCTAGTGGTTCCCGGGGCCTAACAGATACGCAGTATTTT. Its protein is CASGSRGLTDTQYF.

The gene calls are TRBV9 and TRBJ1-2; D is ambiguous. V dropped 0 bases and J dropped 2 bases, with 8 bases sitting between them. The CDR3 extends over 14 amino acids. Germline V gives CDR1 SGDLS, CDR2 YYNGEE. The CDR3 DNA follows: TGTGCCAGCAGCGTAGGGTCAGAGAACTATGGCTACACCTTC. It is translated as CASSVGSENYGYTF.

The rearrangement links TRBV18 to TRBJ1-4; the match to TRBD1 covers 12 bases. Trimming took 2 bases from V and 11 from J; bases not matched to a gene: 6. The CDR3 loop spans 15 amino acids. Germline V gives CDR1 KGHSH, CDR2 LQKENI. The CDR3 loop reads CASSPGTGGVQKLFF. DNA for the CDR3: TGTGCCAGCTCACCAGGGACAGGGGGCGTTCAGAAACTGTTTTTT.

The chain's CDR3 is CASSPGLEPIDEQFF. As DNA, the CDR3 is TGCGCCAGCAGCCCAGGACTCGAGCCAATTGATGAGCAGTTCTTC. The chain couples TRBV5-1 to TRBJ2-1, with D perhaps TRBD2 (5 bases). The V end lost 4 bases, the J end lost 8 bases, and 19 bases lay between the germline ends. The CDR3 covers 15 residues. Per the germline V gene, CDR1 is SGHRS and CDR2 is YFSETQ.

The CDR3 protein is CASKAGKGTNEKLFF. The CDR3 DNA reads TGTGCCAGCAAAGCGGGTAAAGGCACTAATGAAAAACTGTTTTTT. The chain joins TRBV5-8 to TRBJ1-4; unclear D gene. Looked up from germline, CDR1 is SGHTS and CDR2 is YDEGEE. Trimming removed 6 bases at V and 2 bases at J, with 14 bases between. The CDR3 covers 15 residues. The full variable domain, completed using reference TRBV5-8 and TRBJ1-4, is EAGVTQSPTHLIKTRGQQATLRCSPISGHTSVYWYQQALGLGLQFLLWYDEGEERNRGNFPPRFSGRQFPNYSSELNVNALELEDSALYLCASKAGKGTNEKLFFGSGTQLSVL.

The genes are TRBV11-2 and TRBJ2-1; 10 bases agree with TRBD2. The CDR3 spans 19 residues. Trimming at V came to 7 bases and at J to 2 bases, leaving 17 bases not matched to a gene. Germline values: CDR1 SGHAT, CDR2 FQNNGV. Written as DNA, the CDR3 is TGTGCCAGCACTAATCGGGGGGCTAGCGGGAGTATGCCCTACAATGAGCAGTTCTTC. It encodes CASTNRGASGSMPYNEQFF.

V usage is TRBV19 and J usage is TRBJ2-3; 11 positions agree with TRBD1. Germline values: CDR1 LNHDA, CDR2 SQIVND (reference sequence). The CDR3 has 15 amino acids. V lost 6 bases, J lost 2 bases, and 4 bases stayed unmatched. The CDR3 coding sequence is TGTGCCAGTAGCCGGGACAGGGGGTTCACAGATACGCAGTATTTT. Residues: CASSRDRGFTDTQYF.

Here the CDR3 reads CASSLGHAGNEKLFF. Here the CDR3 DNA reads TGTGCCAGCAGCTTGGGGCACGCTGGGAATGAAAAACTGTTTTTT. V gene TRBV5-6 combines with J gene TRBJ1-4; D unclear. V lost 0 bases and J lost 5, with 11 bases in between. Germline lookup yields CDR1 SGHDT and CDR2 YYEEEE. This CDR3 spans 15 amino acids.

V usage is TRBV9 and J usage is TRBJ1-2; no reliable D call. The CDR3 runs to 13 residues. Germline V gene sequence: CDR1 SGDLS, CDR2 YYNGEE. Trimming took 5 bases from V and 6 from J, leaving 14 bases between them. The CDR3: CASSFRPADGYTF. CDR3 bases: TGTGCCAGCAGTTTCCGGCCAGCGGATGGCTACACCTTC.

The V call is TRBV30, the J call TRBJ2-5; TRBD1 might be the D (5 bases). Judging by the DNA end, TRBJ2-7 fits better; the J call may be wrong. Germline CDR1 reads GTSNPN; CDR2 reads SVGIG (reference sequence). This CDR3 spans 13 amino acids. CDR3 in amino acids: CAWGLAGNGEQYF. The CDR3, as DNA: TGTGCCTGGGGTTTGGCAGGGAACGGCGAGCAGTACTTC.

Concerning this clone itself: At the DNA level, this CDR3 is encoded by other sequences in the same sample as well. The chain combines TRBV28 with TRBJ1-4; D may be TRBD1 (5 bases). Trimming left V 6 bases short and J 3 bases short, with 11 bases between. The CDR3 consists of 14 residues. Germline loops: CDR1 MDHEN, CDR2 SYDVKM. This chain's CDR3 is CASRTGGANEKLFF. CDR3 DNA: TGTGCCAGCAGGACCGGGGGGGCTAATGAAAAACTGTTTTTT.

This clone showed up just once. The chain carries TRBV28 and TRBJ1-2; TRBD1 might be the D (6 bases). This CDR3 has 16 residues. The V gene's germline CDR1 is MDHEN and CDR2 SYDVKM. The ends were cut back, 9 bases at V and 3 bases at J, with 23 bases in the middle. The CDR3 here is CASLATWGARDYGYTF. The CDR3, as DNA: TGTGCCAGTTTAGCTACCTGGGGGGCCAGGGACTATGGCTACACCTTC.

This sequence joins TRBV4-2 and TRBJ2-3; TRBD2 matches at 8 bases. The V and J ends lost 1 base and 6 bases, in that order; junction bases with no gene match: 12. CDR3 length: 17 residues. The germline gives CDR1 LGHNA, CDR2 YNFKEQ. Here the CDR3 reads CASSQAASGRRGDTQYF. The CDR3 region has the DNA TGTGCCAGCAGCCAAGCAGCAAGCGGGAGAAGGGGCGATACGCAGTATTTT.

V gene TRBV4-1 combines with J gene TRBJ1-2; weak D call: TRBD1 (5 bases). Trimming pared 0 bases from V and 0 bases from J, leaving 11 bases between. Per germline, CDR1 MGHRA and CDR2 YSYEKL. The length of the CDR3 is 16 residues. DNA for the CDR3: TGCGCCAGCAGCCAAGATTTTGCAGGGACTAACTATGGCTACACCTTC. It translates to CASSQDFAGTNYGYTF.

The chain combines TRBV4-2 with TRBJ1-3, with D possibly being TRBD1 (6 bases). V was trimmed by 4 bases and J by 0 bases, leaving 19 bases between them. The CDR3 totals 18 residues. Germline loops: CDR1 LGHNA, CDR2 YNFKEQ. The CDR3 coding sequence is TGTGCCAGCAGCCCCGTGGGGGCCCCTTCAATCTCTGGAAACACCATATATTTT. As protein: CASSPVGAPSISGNTIYF.

This sequence joins TRBV5-1 and TRBJ2-5; D is possibly TRBD1 or TRBD2 (6 bases each). The CDR3 is made up of 14 amino acids. The germline V and J ends were trimmed by 5 bases and 0 bases, with 11 bases remaining between them. From germline, CDR1 is SGHRS and CDR2 YFSETQ. The CDR3: CASSTRGDQETQYF. CDR3 nucleotides: TGCGCCAGCAGTACGAGGGGGGACCAAGAGACCCAGTACTTC.

This clone was seen once. This chain joins TRBV9 and TRBJ2-5; 7 bases fit TRBD2. This CDR3 has 17 amino acids. The V gene's germline CDR1 is SGDLS and CDR2 YYNGEE. Unmatched junction bases numbered 16, after V lost 4 bases and J lost 4 bases. The CDR3, as DNA: TGTGCCAGCAGCCCAGATAGTGGGAACTTAGCGGGAGAGACCCAGTACTTC. Amino acids: CASSPDSGNLAGETQYF.

This sequence joins TRBV28 and TRBJ2-5, with 16 bases aligning to TRBD2. The CDR3 length is 17 residues. Germline CDR1 MDHEN, CDR2 SYDVKM. The J segment lost 7 bases and the V segment lost 3 bases, leaving 8 bases of the junction unmatched. The chain's CDR3 is CASSFRGLAGGSGTQYF. The CDR3 region has the DNA TGTGCCAGCAGTTTCAGGGGACTAGCGGGAGGGTCCGGGACCCAGTACTTC.

V usage is TRBV6-5 and J usage is TRBJ2-1; TRBD1 agrees at 10 bases. V gave up 6 bases and J gave up 4 bases; unmatched junction bases: 6. Germline lookup yields CDR1 MNHEY and CDR2 SVGAGI. The CDR3 is 15 amino acids. CDR3 amino acids: CASSRDRGRYNEQFF. CDR3 coding DNA: TGTGCCAGCAGCCGGGACAGGGGAAGGTACAATGAGCAGTTCTTC.

This chain uses TRBV6-1 with TRBJ2-2; TRBD2 matches at 8 bases. Trimming took 5 bases from V and 12 from J; bases not matched to a gene: 5. This CDR3 spans 12 amino acids. The germline CDR1 and CDR2 sequences are MNHNS and SASEGT. The CDR3 here is CASSLSGTKLFF. In DNA form, the CDR3 reads TGTGCCAGCAGTCTTAGCGGGACCAAGCTGTTTTTT.

This clone came up once. The chain combines TRBV4-2 with TRBJ1-1, with D unresolved. The CDR3 covers 12 residues. CDR1 and CDR2 (germline): LGHNA, YNFKEQ. V lost 5 bases and J 0 bases, leaving 4 bases between the germline ends. The CDR3 DNA is TGTGCCAGCAGCTTTATGAACACTGAAGCTTTCTTT. This translates into CASSFMNTEAFF.

With regard to this clone: Other nucleotide sequences in the sample specify the same CDR3. The rearrangement joins TRBV28 to TRBJ1-5; unclear D gene. V was clipped by 6 bases and J by 1 base, with 4 bases between them. Germline V gene sequence: CDR1 MDHEN, CDR2 SYDVKM. The CDR3 length is 12 residues. The CDR3 coding sequence is TGTGCCAGCAGCCCGAGCAATCAGCCCCAGCATTTT. Amino acids: CASSPSNQPQHF.